These T cell receptor beta chains were read from a single sample in a study of human T cells and chemical hapten exposure. TCRdb reprocessed the 5' RACE reads with MiXCR, giving one entry per CDR3 protein. The sample includes 110,000 or so distinct CDR3 sequences, around a fifth seen only once; the top ten take 2.5% to 3%. All receptors derive from a human donor in good health. Each CDR3 is given without its conserved first and last residue. A D gene is named only where the DNA matches it firmly.

10	TRBJ1-1	TRBV21-1	-	ASSIHMSRAF
10	TRBJ1-5	TRBV27	-	ARVSRGRPQH
15	TRBJ2-3	TRBV29-1	TRBD1	SVHRFLGQGSTDTQY
14	TRBJ2-1	TRBV6-6	TRBD2	ASSGIAGGRFNEQF
10	TRBJ2-5	TRBV29-1	-	SVERLQETQY
9	TRBJ1-1	TRBV28	-	ASRHDTEAF
14	TRBJ2-3	TRBV25-1	-	ASSEYRGVATDTQY
13	TRBJ2-1	TRBV27	-	ASSRGTSSYNEQF
13	TRBJ2-5	TRBV20-1	TRBD2	SASRLAGGRETQY
14	TRBJ2-3	TRBV3-1	TRBD1	ASSLRTGGYEDTQY
16	TRBJ2-1	TRBV28	TRBD2	ASSSLVGLAGGPKEQF
15	TRBJ2-1	TRBV12-3/TRBV12-4	TRBD2	ASRQVASGTSYNEQF
15	TRBJ2-1	TRBV11-2	-	ASSSPVRDSSYNEQF
10	TRBJ2-1	TRBV28	TRBD1	AIRTGGSEQF
12	TRBJ1-2	TRBV6-1	TRBD1	ASQRGQGLYGYT
12	TRBJ1-1	TRBV7-9	-	ASSPVDRRTEAF
11	TRBJ2-1	TRBV6-5	-	ASWSPGAYEQF
12	TRBJ1-1	TRBV29-1	-	SVSRDSMNTEAF
12	TRBJ1-4	TRBV28	-	ASSPRVANEKLF
11	TRBJ2-3	TRBV20-1	-	SAAPSGTDTQY
13	TRBJ2-5	TRBV20-1	-	SARDLGLPQETQY
12	TRBJ1-5	TRBV12-3/TRBV12-4	-	ASSLALASRPQH
13	TRBJ2-3	TRBV7-3	-	ASTHRFSGQDTQY
13	TRBJ2-3	TRBV12-3/TRBV12-4	TRBD2	ASTPAGGPADTQY
13	TRBJ2-1	TRBV2	-	ASMDSGSSYNEQF
14	TRBJ2-2	TRBV3-1	-	ASSPGKIVFTGELF
13	TRBJ2-3	TRBV19	TRBD1	ASTPRDSEADTQY
14	TRBJ1-5	TRBV20-1	-	SAFLGAGLGVQPQH
16	TRBJ1-3	TRBV27	TRBD1	ASSYRPPGQGAENTIY